This T cell receptor (beta chain) was retrieved from a study of response to subunit inactivated influenza vaccine (dated by TCRdb to the late 2010s). Regarding the research as a whole: Deep quantitative profiling of the T cell receptor repertoire was used in the study to follow responses to a trivalent subunit inactivated influenza vaccine.

What the research found in general, with its limitations: According to the authors, only a limited number of new T cells may be recruited by each seasonal influenza vaccination.

Per the germline V gene, SGHAT is the CDR1 and FQNNGV is the CDR2. Including the terminal cysteine and phenylalanine, the CDR3 comprises 18 residues. The read is trimmed to its CDR3 DNA, 54 bases read in frame from base 1. The junction shows trimming of 5 bases on V and 0 bases on J, and the gene matches do not reach 9 bases of it. Comments on this clonotype: It has no known antigen specificity. Base qualities are not recorded, but no much larger clone differs from it by a single base.

Library creation used RT-PCR. TCRdb shows the sequencer as Illumina HiSeq 2500. The public sequencing data were trimmed at Q25 with fastp and processed into clonotypes with MiXCR by TCRdb, which kept only in-frame beta chains. When rows share a CDR3 protein, they turn into one entry using the most common DNA and genes. The sample profile shows about 190,000 distinct CDR3 sequences; roughly an eighth of them were found once. The ten largest clones capture roughly 24% of the sample. The TCR comes from a man aged 50 or older who received an inactivated influenza vaccine. Donor details come from another sample of the same person, matched by shared clones. The sequencing used CD8+ T cells sorted from PBMCs, collected about 5 days after vaccination. This chain is built from TRBV11-2 and TRBJ2-3; 12 central nucleotides agree with TRBD2. The CDR3 reads CASSREPGLAGSTDTQYF. The nucleotide sequence is given as TGTGCCAGCAGCCGCGAACCCGGACTAGCGGGGAGCACAGATACGCAGTATTTT.